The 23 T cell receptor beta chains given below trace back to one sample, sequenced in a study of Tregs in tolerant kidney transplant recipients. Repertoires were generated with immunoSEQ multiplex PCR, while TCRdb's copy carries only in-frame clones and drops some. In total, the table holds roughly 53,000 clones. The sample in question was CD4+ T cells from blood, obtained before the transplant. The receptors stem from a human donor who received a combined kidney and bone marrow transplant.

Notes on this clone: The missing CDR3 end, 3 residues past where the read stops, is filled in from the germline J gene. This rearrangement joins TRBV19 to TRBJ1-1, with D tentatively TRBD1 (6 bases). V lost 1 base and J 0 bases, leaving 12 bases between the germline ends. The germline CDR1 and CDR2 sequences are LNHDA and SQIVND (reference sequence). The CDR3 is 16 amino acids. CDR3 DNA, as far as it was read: TGTGCCAGTAGTATAGGCCGGGGGGGCCTGAACACTGAA. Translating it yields CASSIGRGGLNTE. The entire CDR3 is CASSIGRGGLNTEAFF.

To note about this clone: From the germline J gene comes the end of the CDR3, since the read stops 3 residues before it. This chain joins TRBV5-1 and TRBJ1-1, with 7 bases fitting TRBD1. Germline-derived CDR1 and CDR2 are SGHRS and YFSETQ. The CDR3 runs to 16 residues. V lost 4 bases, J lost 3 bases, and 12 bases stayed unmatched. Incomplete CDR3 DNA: TGCGCCAGCAGCCCCGTCTCGAACAGGGGCCACACTGAA. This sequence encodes CASSPVSNRGHTE. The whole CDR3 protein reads CASSPVSNRGHTEAFF.

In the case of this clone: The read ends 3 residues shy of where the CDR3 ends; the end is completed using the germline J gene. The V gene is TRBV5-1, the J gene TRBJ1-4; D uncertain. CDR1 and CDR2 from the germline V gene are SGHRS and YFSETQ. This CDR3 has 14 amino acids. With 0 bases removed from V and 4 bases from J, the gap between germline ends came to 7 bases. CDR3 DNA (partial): TGCGCCAGCAGCTTGGGTCAGTTTAATGAAAAA. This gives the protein CASSLGQFNEK. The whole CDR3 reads CASSLGQFNEKLFF. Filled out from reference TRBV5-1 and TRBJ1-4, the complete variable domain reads KAGVTQTPRYLIKTRGQQVTLSCSPISGHRSVSWYQQTPGQGLQFLFEYFSETQRNKGNFPGRFSGRQFSNSRSEMNVSTLELGDSALYLCASSLGQFNEKLFFGSGTQLSVL.

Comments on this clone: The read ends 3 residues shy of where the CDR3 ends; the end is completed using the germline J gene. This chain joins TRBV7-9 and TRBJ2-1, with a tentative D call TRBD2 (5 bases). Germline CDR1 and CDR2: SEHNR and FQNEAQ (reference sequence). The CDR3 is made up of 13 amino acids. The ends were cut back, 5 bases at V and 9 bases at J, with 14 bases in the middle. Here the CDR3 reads CASSPPSRAEQFF. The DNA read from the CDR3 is TGTGCCAGCAGCCCCCCTAGCCGGGCTGAG.

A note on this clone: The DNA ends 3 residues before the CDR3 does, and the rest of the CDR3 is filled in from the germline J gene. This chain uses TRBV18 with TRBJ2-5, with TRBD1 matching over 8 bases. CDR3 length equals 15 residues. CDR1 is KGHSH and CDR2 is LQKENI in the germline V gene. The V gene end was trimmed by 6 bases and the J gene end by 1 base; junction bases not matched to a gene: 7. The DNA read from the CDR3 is TGTGCCAGCTCCCCCCAGGGGGCTTTCCAAGAGACC. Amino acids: CASSPQGAFQET. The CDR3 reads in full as CASSPQGAFQETQYF.

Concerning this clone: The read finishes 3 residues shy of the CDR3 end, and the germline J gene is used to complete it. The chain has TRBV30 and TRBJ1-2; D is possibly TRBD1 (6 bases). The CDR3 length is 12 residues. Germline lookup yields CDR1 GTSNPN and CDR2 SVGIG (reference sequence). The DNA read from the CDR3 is TGTGCCCGGGAACAGGGTTGGATCGGC. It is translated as CAREQGWIG. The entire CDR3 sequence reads CAREQGWIGYTF. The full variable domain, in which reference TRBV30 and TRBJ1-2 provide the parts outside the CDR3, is SQTIHQWPATLVQPVGSPLSLECTVEGTSNPNLYWYRQAAGRGLQLLFYSVGIGQISSEVPQNLSASRPQDRQFILSSKKLLLSDSGFYLCAREQGWIGYTFGSGTRLTVV.

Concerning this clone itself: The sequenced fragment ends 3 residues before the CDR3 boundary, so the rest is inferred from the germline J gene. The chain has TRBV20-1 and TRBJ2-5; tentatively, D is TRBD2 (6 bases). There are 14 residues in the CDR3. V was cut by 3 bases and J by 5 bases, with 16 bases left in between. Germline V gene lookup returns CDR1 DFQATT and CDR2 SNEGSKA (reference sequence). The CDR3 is CSARSGIAGETQYF. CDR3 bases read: TGCAGTGCTAGGTCAGGGATTGCGGGGGAGACC.

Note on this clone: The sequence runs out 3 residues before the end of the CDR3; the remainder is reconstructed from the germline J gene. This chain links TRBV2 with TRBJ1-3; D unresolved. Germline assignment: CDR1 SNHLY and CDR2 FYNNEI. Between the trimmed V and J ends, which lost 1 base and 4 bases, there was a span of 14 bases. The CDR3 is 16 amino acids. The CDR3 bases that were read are TGTGCCAGCAGTGAAGAGGCCTCGAGGTGGGGAAACACC. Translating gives CASSEEASRWGNT. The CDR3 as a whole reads CASSEEASRWGNTIYF.

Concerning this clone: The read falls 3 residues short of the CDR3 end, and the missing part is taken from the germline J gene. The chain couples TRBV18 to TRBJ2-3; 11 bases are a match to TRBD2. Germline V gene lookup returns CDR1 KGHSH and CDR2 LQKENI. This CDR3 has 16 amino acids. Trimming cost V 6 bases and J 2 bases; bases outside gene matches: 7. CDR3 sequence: CASSRGLAGSTDTQYF. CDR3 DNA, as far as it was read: TGTGCCAGCTCCCGAGGACTAGCGGGTTCCACAGATACG.

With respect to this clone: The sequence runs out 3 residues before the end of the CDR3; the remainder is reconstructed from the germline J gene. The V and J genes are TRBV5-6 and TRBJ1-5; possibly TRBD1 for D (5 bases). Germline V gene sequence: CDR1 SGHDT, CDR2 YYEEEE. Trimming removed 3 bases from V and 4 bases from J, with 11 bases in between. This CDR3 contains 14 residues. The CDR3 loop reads CASSSWGGNQPQHF. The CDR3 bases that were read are TGTGCCAGCAGCTCCTGGGGGGGGAATCAGCCC.

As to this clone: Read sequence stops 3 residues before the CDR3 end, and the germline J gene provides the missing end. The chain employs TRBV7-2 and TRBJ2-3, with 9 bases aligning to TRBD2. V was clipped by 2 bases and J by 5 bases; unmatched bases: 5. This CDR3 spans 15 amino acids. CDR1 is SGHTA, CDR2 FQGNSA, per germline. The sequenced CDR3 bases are TGTGCCAGCAGCTTAACCCCACTAGCGGGAGATACG. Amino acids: CASSLTPLAGDT. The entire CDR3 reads CASSLTPLAGDTQYF. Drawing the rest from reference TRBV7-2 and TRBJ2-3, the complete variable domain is GAGVSQSPSNKVTEKGKDVELRCDPISGHTALYWYRQSLGQGLEFLIYFQGNSAPDKSGLPSDRFSAERTGGSVSTLTIQRTQQEDSAVYLCASSLTPLAGDTQYFGPGTRLTVL.

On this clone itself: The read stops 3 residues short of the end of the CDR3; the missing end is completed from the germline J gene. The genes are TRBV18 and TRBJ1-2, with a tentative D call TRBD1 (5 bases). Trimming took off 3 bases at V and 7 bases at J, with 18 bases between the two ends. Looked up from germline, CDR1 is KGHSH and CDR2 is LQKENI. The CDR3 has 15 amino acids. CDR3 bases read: TGTGCCAGCTCACCGGACGAGGGGCGGGGGATTGGC. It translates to CASSPDEGRGIG. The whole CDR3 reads CASSPDEGRGIGYTF. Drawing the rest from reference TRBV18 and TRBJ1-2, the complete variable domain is NAGVMQNPRHLVRRRGQEARLRCSPMKGHSHVYWYRQLPEEGLKFMVYLQKENIIDESGMPKERFSAEFPKEGPSILRIQQVVRGDSAAYFCASSPDEGRGIGYTFGSGTRLTVV.

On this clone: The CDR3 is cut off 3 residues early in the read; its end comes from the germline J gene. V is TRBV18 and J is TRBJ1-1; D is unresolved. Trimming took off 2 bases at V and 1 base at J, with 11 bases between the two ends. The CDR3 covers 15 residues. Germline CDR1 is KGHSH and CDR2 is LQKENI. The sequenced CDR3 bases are TGTGCCAGCTCACCAAGAAGCGGAAAGAACACTGAA. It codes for CASSPRSGKNTE. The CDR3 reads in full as CASSPRSGKNTEAFF.

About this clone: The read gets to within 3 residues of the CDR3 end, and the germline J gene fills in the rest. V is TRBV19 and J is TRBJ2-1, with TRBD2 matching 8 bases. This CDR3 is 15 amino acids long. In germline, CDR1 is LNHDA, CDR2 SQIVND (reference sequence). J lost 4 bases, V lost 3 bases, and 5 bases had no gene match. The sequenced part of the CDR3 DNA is TGTGCCAGTAGTATGCGGGGGGCGGGGTACAATGAG. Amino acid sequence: CASSMRGAGYNE. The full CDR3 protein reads CASSMRGAGYNEQFF.

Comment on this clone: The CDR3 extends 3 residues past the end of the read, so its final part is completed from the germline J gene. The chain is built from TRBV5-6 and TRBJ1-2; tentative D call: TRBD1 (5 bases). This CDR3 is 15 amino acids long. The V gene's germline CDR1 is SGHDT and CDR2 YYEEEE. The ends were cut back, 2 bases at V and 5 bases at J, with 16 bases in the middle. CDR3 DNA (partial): TGTGCCAGCAGCTTCTCAGGGTCTGGCGCTTATGGC. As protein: CASSFSGSGAYG. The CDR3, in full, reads CASSFSGSGAYGYTF.

The CDR3 DNA, read in part, is TGTGCCAGCTCACTTTCCGGACTAGCGGAAAAAGAGACC. Translating it yields CASSLSGLAEKET. The complete CDR3 protein is CASSLSGLAEKETQYF. V and J are TRBV18 and TRBJ2-5; TRBD2 matches 10 bases. The read terminates 3 residues before the CDR3 end, so the remaining end is supplied by the germline J gene. The CDR3 is 16 amino acids. Per the germline V gene, CDR1 is KGHSH and CDR2 is LQKENI. Germline trimming cut 4 bases from V and 3 bases from J; bases unmatched to any gene: 8.

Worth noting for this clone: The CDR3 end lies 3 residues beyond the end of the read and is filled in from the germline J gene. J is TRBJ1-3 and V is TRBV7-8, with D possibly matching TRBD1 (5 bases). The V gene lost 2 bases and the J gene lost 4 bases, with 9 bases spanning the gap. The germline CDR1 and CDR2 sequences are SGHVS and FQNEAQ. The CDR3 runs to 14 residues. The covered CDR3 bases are TGTGCCAGCAGCTTAAGAGGGGCCGGAAACACC. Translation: CASSLRGAGNT. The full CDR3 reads CASSLRGAGNTIYF.

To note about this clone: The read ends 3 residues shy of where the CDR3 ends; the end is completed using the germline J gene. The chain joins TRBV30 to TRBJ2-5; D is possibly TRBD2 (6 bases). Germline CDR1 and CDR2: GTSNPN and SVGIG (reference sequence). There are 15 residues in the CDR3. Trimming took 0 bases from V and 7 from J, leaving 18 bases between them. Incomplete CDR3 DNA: TGTGCCTGGAGTGTACTTGCCCCGGCCGGGGGGACC. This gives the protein CAWSVLAPAGGT. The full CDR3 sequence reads CAWSVLAPAGGTQYF. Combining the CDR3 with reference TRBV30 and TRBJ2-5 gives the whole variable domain SQTIHQWPATLVQPVGSPLSLECTVEGTSNPNLYWYRQAAGRGLQLLFYSVGIGQISSEVPQNLSASRPQDRQFILSSKKLLLSDSGFYLCAWSVLAPAGGTQYFGPGTRLLVL.

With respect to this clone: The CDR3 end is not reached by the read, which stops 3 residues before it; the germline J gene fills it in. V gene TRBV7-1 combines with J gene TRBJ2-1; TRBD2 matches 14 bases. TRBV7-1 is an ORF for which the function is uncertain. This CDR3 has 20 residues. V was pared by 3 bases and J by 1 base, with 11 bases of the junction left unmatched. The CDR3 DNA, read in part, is TGTGCCAGCAGCTCCCCCGGACTAGCGGGGGGCCAGGGGTCCTACAATGAG. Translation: CASSSPGLAGGQGSYNE. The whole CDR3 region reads CASSSPGLAGGQGSYNEQFF.

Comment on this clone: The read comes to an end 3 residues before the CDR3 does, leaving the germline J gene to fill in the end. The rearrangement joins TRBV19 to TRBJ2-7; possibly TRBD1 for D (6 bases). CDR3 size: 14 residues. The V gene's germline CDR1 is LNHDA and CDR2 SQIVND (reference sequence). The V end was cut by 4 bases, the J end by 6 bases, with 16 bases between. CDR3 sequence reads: CASSTAQGFPEQYF. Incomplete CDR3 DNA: TGTGCCAGTAGTACCGCACAGGGCTTCCCCGAG.

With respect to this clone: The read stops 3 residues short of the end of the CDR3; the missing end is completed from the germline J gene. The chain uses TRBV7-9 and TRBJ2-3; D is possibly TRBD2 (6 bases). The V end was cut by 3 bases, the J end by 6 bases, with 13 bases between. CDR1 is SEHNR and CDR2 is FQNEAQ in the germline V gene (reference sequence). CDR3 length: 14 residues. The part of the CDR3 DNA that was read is TGTGCCAGCAGCTTCGGACTACCGGGGGATACG. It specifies CASSFGLPGDT. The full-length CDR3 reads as CASSFGLPGDTQYF.

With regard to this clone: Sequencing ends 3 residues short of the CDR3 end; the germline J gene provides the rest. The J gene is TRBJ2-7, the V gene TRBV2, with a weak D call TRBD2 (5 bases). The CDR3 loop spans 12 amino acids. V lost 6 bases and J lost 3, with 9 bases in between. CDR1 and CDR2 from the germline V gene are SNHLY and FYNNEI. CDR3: CASRRVHYEQYF. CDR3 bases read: TGTGCCAGCAGGAGGGTACACTACGAG.

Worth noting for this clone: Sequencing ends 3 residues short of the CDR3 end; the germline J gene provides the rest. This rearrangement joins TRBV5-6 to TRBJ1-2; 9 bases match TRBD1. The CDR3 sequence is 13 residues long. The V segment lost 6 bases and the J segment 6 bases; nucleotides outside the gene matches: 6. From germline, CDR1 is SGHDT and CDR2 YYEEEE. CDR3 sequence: CASTRTGANGYTF. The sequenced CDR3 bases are TGTGCCAGCACTCGGACAGGGGCAAATGGC. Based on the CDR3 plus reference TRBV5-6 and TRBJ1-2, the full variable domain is DAGVTQSPTHLIKTRGQQVTLRCSPKSGHDTVSWYQQALGQGPQFIFQYYEEEERQRGNFPDRFSGHQFPNYSSELNVNALLLGDSALYLCASTRTGANGYTFGSGTRLTVV.